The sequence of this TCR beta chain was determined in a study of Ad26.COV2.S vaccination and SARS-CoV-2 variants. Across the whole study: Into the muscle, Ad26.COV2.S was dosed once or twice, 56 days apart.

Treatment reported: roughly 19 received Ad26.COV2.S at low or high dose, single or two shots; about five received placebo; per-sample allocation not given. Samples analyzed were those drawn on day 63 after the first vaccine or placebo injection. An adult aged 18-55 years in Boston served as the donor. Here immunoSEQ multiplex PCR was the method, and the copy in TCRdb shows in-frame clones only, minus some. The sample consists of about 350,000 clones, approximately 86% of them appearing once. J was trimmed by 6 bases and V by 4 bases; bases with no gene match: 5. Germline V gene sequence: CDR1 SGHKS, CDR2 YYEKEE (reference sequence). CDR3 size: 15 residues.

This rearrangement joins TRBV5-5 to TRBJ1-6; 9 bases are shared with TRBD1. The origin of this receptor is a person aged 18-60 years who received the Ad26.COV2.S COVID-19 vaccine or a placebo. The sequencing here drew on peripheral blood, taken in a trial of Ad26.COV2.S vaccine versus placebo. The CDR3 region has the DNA TGTGCCAGCAGCGGGGGGGACAGGGCTAATTCACCCCTCCACTTT. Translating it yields CASSGGDRANSPLHF. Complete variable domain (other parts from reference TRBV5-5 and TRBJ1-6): DAGVTQSPTHLIKTRGQQVTLRCSPISGHKSVSWYQQVLGQGPQFIFQYYEKEERGRGNFPDRFSARQFPNYSSELNVNALLLGDSALYLCASSGGDRANSPLHFGNGTRLTVT.